This is a list of T cell receptor beta chains from one sample in a study of blood T cell repertoires in COVID-19. TCRdb's table, derived via immunoSEQ multiplex PCR, lists solely in-frame clones and lacks some. The sample lists 210,000 or so clones; 65% to 85% were seen once. Sequencing was carried out using PBMCs or T cells enriched from blood (not recorded which). Receptor source: a man younger than 45 with acute COVID-19. CDR3s include the opening cysteine and the closing phenylalanine or tryptophan. Each record gives: J gene, clone size, V gene, CDR3 length, D gene, CDR3 protein, CDR3 DNA. The D gene is left open where the match is weak. Clone sizes are given selectively: once, few, many, or a class where the clone is expanded.

>TRBJ2-1|-|TRBV5-4|17|TRBD1
CASSSGQGLTANNEQFF
TGTGCCAGCAGCTCTGGACAGGGCCTTACCGCCAACAATGAGCAGTTCTTC
>TRBJ1-5|-|TRBV19|16|-
CASSPNPGHANQPQHF
TGTGCCAGTAGCCCGAATCCAGGACACGCCAATCAGCCCCAGCATTTT
>TRBJ2-4|-|TRBV18|19|TRBD1
CASSPLQGQGEVAKNIQYF
TGTGCCAGCTCACCATTGCAGGGACAGGGGGAAGTGGCCAAAAACATTCAGTACTTC
>TRBJ1-5|once|TRBV12-2|18|-
CASRFPRDRVLSNQPQHF
TGTGCAAGTCGATTCCCGCGGGACAGAGTTCTTAGCAATCAGCCCCAGCATTTT
>TRBJ1-5|-|TRBV18|15|-
CASSLLWGLNQPQHF
TGTGCCAGCTCCCTGCTCTGGGGGCTCAATCAGCCCCAGCATTTT
>TRBJ2-7|-|TRBV5-1|13|-
CASSLDRAYEQYF
TGCGCCAGCAGCTTGGACAGAGCCTACGAGCAGTACTTC
>TRBJ2-3|-|TRBV11-2|12|-
CASSFNRETQYF
TGTGCCAGCAGCTTCAACCGGGAGACGCAGTATTTT
>TRBJ2-1|-|TRBV5-4|15|TRBD2
CASSISGGPHNEQFF
TGTGCCAGCAGCATCAGCGGGGGGCCCCACAATGAGCAGTTCTTC
>TRBJ1-1|-|TRBV5-1|13|-
CASSPGFNTEAFF
TGCGCCAGCTCTCCGGGATTTAACACTGAAGCTTTCTTT
>TRBJ1-5|-|TRBV28|13|-
CASTGGSNQPQHF
TGTGCCAGCACCGGGGGTAGCAATCAGCCCCAGCATTTT
>TRBJ2-2|-|TRBV7-9|14|-
CASTPTGNSGELFF
TGTGCCAGCACTCCAACGGGGAATAGCGGGGAGCTGTTTTTT
>TRBJ1-5|-|TRBV6-6|16|-
CASRNGGASLSQPQHF
TGTGCCAGCAGAAACGGGGGGGCGAGTCTGTCGCAGCCCCAGCATTTT
>TRBJ1-6|-|TRBV6-5|12|-
CASSKPTGFNHF
TGTGCCAGCAGTAAACCCACCGGGTTCAATCACTTT
>TRBJ1-6|-|TRBV1|21|-
CTSSQDQDKPKALLYNSPLHF
TGCACCAGCAGCCAAGATCAGGACAAGCCAAAGGCTCTCCTATATAATTCACCCCTCCACTTT
>TRBJ2-2|-|TRBV24-1|15|-
CATSEADREAGELFF
TGTGCCACCAGTGAGGCCGACAGGGAGGCCGGGGAGCTGTTTTTT
>TRBJ2-3|-|TRBV7-2|13|-
CASSSPGSDTQYF
TGTGCCAGCAGCTCTCCGGGTTCAGATACGCAGTATTTT
>TRBJ2-2|-|TRBV18|16|TRBD2
CASSPTSGTITGELFF
TGTGCCAGCTCACCGACTAGCGGGACGATTACCGGGGAGCTGTTTTTT
>TRBJ2-1|-|TRBV5-1|14|TRBD2
CASSSGTSLNEQFF
TGCGCCAGCAGCTCCGGGACTAGCTTGAATGAGCAGTTCTTC
>TRBJ1-1|-|TRBV9|14|TRBD1
CASSVLDRDTEAFF
TGTGCCAGCAGCGTCCTCGACAGGGACACTGAAGCTTTCTTT
>TRBJ2-2|-|TRBV15|17|TRBD1
CATSRRQGPRFPGELFF
TGTGCCACCAGCAGACGACAGGGGCCGCGGTTCCCCGGGGAGCTGTTTTTT
>TRBJ1-6|-|TRBV18|15|-
CASSPGAQGSSPLHF
TGTGCCAGCTCACCGGGGGCCCAAGGGTCTTCACCCCTCCACTTT
>TRBJ1-5|-|TRBV30|12|-
CAWTGGGQPQHF
TGTGCCTGGACGGGGGGTGGTCAGCCCCAGCATTTT
>TRBJ1-2|-|TRBV2|13|-
CASSEALTYGYTF
TGTGCCAGCAGTGAGGCCCTCACCTATGGCTACACCTTC
>TRBJ1-1|-|TRBV27|14|TRBD1
CASSTLTGSAEAFF
TGTGCCAGCAGTACCCTGACAGGGTCAGCTGAAGCTTTCTTT
>TRBJ1-6|-|TRBV12-3/TRBV12-4|13|-
CASTTSAGGSLHF
TGTGCCAGCACTACTTCCGCTGGAGGATCCCTCCACTTT
>TRBJ1-4|once|TRBV7-9|16|TRBD1
CASSLGGTAVNEKLFF
TGTGCCAGCAGCTTAGGGGGGACAGCAGTTAATGAAAAACTGTTTTTT
>TRBJ1-2|-|TRBV5-6|15|TRBD1
CASSRRTGGNYGYTF
TGTGCCAGCAGCCGCCGGACAGGAGGAAACTATGGCTACACCTTC